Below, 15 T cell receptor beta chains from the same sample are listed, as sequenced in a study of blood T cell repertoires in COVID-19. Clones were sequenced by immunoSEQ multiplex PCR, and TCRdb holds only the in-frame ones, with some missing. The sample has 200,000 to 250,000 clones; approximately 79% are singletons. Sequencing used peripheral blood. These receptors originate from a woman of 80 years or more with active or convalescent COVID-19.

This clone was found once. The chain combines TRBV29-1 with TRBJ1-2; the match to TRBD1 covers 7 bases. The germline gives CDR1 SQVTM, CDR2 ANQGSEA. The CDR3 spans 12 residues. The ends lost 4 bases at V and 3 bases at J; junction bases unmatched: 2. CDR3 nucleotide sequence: TGCAGCGTTGGAGGGGGCGACTATGGCTACACCTTC. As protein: CSVGGGDYGYTF. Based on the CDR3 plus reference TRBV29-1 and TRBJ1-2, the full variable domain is SAVISQKPSRDICQRGTSLTIQCQVDSQVTMMFWYRQQPGQSLTLIATANQGSEATYESGFVIDKFPISRPNLTFSTLTVSNMSPEDSSIYLCSVGGGDYGYTFGSGTRLTVV.

Here the CDR3 reads CASSQNMGRADTQYF. DNA for the CDR3: TGCGCCAGCAGCCAGAATATGGGGAGGGCGGATACGCAGTATTTT. The rearrangement uses TRBV4-1 and TRBJ2-3; 7 bases are a match to TRBD2. The V and J ends lost 3 bases and 6 bases, in that order; junction bases with no gene match: 9. Germline CDR1 is MGHRA and CDR2 is YSYEKL. The CDR3 length is 15 residues.

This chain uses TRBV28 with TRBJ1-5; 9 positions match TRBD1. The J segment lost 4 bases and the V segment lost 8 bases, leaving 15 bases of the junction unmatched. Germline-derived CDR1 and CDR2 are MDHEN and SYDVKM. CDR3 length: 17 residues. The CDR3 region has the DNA TGTGCCAGCGGTTCACAGGGGGCAACGGGACTTAATCAGCCCCAGCATTTT. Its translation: CASGSQGATGLNQPQHF.

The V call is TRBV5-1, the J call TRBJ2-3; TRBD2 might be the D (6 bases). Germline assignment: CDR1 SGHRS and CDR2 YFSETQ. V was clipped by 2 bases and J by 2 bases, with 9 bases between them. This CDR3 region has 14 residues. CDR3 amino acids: CASSFTGDTDTQYF. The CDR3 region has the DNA TGCGCCAGCAGCTTCACGGGGGACACAGATACGCAGTATTTT.

In DNA form, the CDR3 reads TGTGCCAGCAGTTATGGGGGGGGCCGCTACAATGAGCAGTTCTTC. It encodes CASSYGGGRYNEQFF. This chain joins TRBV28 and TRBJ2-1; weak D call: TRBD2 (7 bases). Germline-derived CDR1 and CDR2 are MDHEN and SYDVKM. V was shortened by 4 bases and J by 3 bases, with 13 bases between the two germline ends. This CDR3 is built from 15 residues.

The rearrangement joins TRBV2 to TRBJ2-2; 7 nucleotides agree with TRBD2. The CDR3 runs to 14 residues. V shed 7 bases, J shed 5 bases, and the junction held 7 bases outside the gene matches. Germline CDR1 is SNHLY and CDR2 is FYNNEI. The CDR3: CASNGLVKTGELFF. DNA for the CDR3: TGTGCCAGCAACGGACTAGTTAAGACCGGGGAGCTGTTTTTT.

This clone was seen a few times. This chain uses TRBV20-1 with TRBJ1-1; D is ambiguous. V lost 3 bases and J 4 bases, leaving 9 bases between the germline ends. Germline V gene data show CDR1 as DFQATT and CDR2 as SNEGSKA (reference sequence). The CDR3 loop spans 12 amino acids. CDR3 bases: TGCAGTGCTAGTCCCCCGGGCACTGAAGCTTTCTTT. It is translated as CSASPPGTEAFF.

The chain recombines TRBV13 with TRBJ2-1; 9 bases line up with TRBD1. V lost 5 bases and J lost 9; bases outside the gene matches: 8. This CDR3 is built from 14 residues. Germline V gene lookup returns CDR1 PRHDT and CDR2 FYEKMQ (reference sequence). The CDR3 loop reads CASSLVGQGFEQFF. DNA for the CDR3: TGTGCCAGCAGCCTAGTGGGACAGGGTTTTGAGCAGTTCTTC.

DNA of the CDR3: TGTGCCAGCAGCCGCCCGGGACAGTTTTTTAATGAAAAACTGTTTTTT. It translates to CASSRPGQFFNEKLFF. The gene calls are TRBV3-1 (or the pseudogene TRBV3-2) and TRBJ1-4; 7 bases align to TRBD1. CDR1 LGHDT and CDR2 YNNKEL come from the germline V gene (reference sequence). The CDR3 is made up of 16 amino acids. V gave up 4 bases and J gave up 4 bases; unmatched junction bases: 9.

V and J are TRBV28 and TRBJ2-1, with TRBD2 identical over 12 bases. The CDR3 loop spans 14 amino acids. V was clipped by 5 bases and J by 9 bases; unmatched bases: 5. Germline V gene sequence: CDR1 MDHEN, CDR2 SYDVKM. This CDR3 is CASSPSGGAGEQFF. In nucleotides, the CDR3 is TGTGCCAGCAGTCCTAGCGGGGGGGCAGGTGAGCAGTTCTTC.

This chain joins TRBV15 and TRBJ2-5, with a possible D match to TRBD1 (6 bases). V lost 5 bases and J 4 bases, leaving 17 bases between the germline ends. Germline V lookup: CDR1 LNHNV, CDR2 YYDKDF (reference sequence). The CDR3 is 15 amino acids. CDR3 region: CATSARDIRTETQYF. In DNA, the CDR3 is TGTGCCACCAGCGCCCGGGACATACGAACAGAGACCCAGTACTTC.

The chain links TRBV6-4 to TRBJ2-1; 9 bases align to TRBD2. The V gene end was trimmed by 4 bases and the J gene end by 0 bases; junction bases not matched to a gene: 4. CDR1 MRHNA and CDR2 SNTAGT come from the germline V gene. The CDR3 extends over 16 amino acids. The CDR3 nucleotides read TGTGCCAGCAGTGGGACTAGCGCGAGCTCCTACAATGAGCAGTTCTTC. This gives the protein CASSGTSASSYNEQFF.

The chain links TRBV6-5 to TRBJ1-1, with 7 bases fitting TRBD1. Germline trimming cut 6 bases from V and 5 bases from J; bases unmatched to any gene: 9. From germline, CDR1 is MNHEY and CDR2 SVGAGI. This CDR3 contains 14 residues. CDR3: CASRAQGPLTEAFF. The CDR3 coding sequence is TGTGCCAGCAGGGCACAGGGGCCATTAACTGAAGCTTTCTTT.

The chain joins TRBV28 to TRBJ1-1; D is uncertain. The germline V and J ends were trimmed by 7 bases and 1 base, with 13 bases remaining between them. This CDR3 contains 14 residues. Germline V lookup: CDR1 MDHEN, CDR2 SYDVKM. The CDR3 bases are TGTGCCAGCACCCCACGGGGTGGGAACACTGAAGCTTTCTTT. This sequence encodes CASTPRGGNTEAFF.

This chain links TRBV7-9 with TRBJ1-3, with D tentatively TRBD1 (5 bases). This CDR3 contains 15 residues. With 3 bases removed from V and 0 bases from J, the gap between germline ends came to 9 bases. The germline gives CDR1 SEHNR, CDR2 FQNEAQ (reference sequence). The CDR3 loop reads CASSFGGNSGNTIYF. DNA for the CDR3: TGTGCCAGCAGCTTTGGGGGGAACTCTGGAAACACCATATATTTT.